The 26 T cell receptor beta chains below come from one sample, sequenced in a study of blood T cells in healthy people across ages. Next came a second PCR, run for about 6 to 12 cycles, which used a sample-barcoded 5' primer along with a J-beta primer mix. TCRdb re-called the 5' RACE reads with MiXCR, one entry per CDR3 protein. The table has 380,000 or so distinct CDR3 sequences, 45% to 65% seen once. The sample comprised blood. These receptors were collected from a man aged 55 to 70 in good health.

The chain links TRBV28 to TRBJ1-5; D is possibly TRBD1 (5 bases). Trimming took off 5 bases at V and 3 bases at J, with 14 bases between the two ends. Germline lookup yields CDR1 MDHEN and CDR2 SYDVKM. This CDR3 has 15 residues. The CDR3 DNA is TGTGCCAGCAGTCCCCCGGGGCGTAACAATCAGCCCCAGCATTTT. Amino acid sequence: CASSPPGRNNQPQHF.

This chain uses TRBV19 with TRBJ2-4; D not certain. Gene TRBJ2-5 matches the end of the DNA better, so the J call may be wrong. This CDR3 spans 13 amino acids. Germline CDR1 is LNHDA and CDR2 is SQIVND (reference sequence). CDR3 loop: CASRPRGRETQYF. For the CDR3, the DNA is TGTGCCAGTAGGCCCCGCGGAAGGGAGACCCAGTACTTC.

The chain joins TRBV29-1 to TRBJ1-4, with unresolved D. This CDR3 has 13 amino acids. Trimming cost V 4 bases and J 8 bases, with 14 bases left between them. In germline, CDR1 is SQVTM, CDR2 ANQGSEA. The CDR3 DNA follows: TGCAGCGTTGGTCCGAGAGAAGGGGAAAAACTGTTTTTT. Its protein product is CSVGPREGEKLFF.

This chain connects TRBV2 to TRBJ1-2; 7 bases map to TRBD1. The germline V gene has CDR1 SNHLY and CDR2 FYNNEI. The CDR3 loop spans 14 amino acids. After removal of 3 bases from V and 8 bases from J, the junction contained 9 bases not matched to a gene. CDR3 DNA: TGTGCCAGCAGTGACCAGGGGGGACTTAGGGGCTACACCTTC. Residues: CASSDQGGLRGYTF.

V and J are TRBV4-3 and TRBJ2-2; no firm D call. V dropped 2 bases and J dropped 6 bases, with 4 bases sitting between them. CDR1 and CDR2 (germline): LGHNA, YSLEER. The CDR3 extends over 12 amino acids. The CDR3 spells CASSQKPGELFF. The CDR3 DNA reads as TGCGCCAGCAGCCAAAAGCCCGGGGAGCTGTTTTTT.

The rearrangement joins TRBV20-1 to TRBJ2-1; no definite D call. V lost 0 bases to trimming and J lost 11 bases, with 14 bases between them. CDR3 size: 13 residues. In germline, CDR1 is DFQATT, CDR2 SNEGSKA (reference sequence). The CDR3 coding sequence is TGCAGTGCTAGAGATGCGACCCGTGGGAAGCAGTTCTTC. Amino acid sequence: CSARDATRGKQFF.

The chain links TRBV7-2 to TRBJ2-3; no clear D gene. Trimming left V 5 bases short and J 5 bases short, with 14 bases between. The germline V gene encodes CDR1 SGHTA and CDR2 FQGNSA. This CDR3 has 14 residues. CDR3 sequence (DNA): TGTGCCAGCAGCCCCAGTATACTTGGAGATACGCAGTATTTT. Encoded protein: CASSPSILGDTQYF.

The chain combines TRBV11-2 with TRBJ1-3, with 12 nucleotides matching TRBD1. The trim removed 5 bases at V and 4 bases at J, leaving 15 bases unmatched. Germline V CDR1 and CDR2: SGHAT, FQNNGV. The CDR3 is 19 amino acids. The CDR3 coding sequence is TGTGCCAGCAGCCCCCGGGACAGGGGGCTCTTGATCTCGGGAAACACCATATATTTT. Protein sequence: CASSPRDRGLLISGNTIYF.

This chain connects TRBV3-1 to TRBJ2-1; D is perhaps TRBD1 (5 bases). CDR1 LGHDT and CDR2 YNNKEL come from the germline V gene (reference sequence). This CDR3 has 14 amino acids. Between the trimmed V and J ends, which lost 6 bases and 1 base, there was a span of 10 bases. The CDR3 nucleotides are TGTGCCAGCAGGAGTAGGGGTTCCTACAATGAGCAGTTCTTC. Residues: CASRSRGSYNEQFF.

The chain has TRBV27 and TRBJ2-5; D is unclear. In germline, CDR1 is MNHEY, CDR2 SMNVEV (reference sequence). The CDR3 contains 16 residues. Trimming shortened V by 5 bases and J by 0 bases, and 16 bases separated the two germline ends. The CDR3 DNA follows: TGTGCCAGCAGTGCTGGCCCTCATGGGTACCAAGAGACCCAGTACTTC. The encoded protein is CASSAGPHGYQETQYF.

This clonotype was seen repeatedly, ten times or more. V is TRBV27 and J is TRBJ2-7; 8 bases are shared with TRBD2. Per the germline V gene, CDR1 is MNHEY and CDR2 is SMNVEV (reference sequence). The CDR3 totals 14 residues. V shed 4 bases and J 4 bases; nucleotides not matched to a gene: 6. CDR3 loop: CASSYTSGGYEQYF. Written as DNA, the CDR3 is TGTGCCAGCAGTTATACTAGCGGAGGGTACGAGCAGTACTTC.

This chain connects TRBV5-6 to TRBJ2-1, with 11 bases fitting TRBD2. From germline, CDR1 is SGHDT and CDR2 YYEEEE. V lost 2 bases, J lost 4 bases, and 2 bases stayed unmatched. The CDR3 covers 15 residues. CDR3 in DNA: TGTGCCAGCAGCTTTTGGACTAGCGGGTACAATGAGCAGTTCTTC. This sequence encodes CASSFWTSGYNEQFF.

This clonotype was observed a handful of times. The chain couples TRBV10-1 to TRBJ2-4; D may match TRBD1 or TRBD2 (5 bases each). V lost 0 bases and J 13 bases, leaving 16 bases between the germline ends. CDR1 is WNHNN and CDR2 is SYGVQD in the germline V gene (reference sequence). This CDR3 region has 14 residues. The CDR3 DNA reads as TGCGCCAGCAGTGAGTCAGGGGCAGCCGGGGAGCAGTACTTC. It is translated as CASSESGAAGEQYF.

The CDR3 sequence: CATSDAGGGHNYEQYF. The CDR3 coding sequence is TGTGCCACCAGTGATGCCGGCGGGGGACACAACTACGAGCAGTACTTC. The genes are TRBV24-1 and TRBJ2-7, with D possibly being TRBD2 (7 bases). Germline lookup yields CDR1 KGHDR and CDR2 SFDVKD. The V gene lost 3 bases and the J gene lost 3 bases, with 17 bases spanning the gap. CDR3 size: 16 residues.

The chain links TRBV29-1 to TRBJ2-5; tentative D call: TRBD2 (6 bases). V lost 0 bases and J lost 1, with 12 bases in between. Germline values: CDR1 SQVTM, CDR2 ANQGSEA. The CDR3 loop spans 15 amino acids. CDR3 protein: CSVEDYSGFQETQYF. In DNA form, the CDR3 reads TGCAGCGTTGAAGATTACAGCGGGTTCCAAGAGACCCAGTACTTC. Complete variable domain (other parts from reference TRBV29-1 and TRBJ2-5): SAVISQKPSRDICQRGTSLTIQCQVDSQVTMMFWYRQQPGQSLTLIATANQGSEATYESGFVIDKFPISRPNLTFSTLTVSNMSPEDSSIYLCSVEDYSGFQETQYFGPGTRLLVL.

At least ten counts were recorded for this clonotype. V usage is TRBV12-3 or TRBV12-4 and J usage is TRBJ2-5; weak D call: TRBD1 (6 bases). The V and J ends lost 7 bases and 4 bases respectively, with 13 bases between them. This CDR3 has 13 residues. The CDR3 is CASITGSGETQYF. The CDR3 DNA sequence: TGTGCCAGCATCACAGGGTCGGGAGAGACCCAGTACTTC.

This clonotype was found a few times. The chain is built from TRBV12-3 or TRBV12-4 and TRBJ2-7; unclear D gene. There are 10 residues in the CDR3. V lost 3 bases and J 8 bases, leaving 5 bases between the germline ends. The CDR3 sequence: CASSLGKQYF. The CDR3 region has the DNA TGTGCCAGCAGTTTGGGAAAGCAGTACTTC.

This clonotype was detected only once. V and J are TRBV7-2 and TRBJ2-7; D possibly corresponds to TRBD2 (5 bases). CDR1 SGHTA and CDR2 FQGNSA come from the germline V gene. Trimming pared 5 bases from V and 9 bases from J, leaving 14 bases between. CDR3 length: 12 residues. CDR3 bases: TGTGCCAGCAGCGCCCAACTAGTCGGGCAGTACTTC. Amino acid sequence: CASSAQLVGQYF.

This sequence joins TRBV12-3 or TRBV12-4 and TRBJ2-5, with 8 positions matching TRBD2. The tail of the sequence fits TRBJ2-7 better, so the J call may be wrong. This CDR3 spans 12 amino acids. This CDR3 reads CASSGLAGEQYF. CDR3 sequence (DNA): TGTGCCAGCAGCGGACTAGCTGGCGAGCAGTACTTC.

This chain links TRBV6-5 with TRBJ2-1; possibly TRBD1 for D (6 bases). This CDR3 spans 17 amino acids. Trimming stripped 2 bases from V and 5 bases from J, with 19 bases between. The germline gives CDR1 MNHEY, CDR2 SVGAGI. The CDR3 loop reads CASSYGGPRSLNNEQFF. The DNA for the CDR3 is TGTGCCAGCAGTTACGGGGGCCCCAGATCACTCAACAATGAGCAGTTCTTC.

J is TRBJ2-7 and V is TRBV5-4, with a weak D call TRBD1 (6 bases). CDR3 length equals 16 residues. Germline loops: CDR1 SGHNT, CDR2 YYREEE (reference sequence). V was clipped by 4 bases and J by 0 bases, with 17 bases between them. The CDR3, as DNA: TGTGCCAGCAGCCCTGTGGGGCAGGGGATCTCCTACGAGCAGTACTTC. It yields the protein CASSPVGQGISYEQYF.

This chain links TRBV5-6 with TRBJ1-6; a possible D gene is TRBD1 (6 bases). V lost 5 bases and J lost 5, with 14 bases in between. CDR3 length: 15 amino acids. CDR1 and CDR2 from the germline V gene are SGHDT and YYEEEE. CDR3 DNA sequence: TGTGCCAGCAGTCCAGGGGTTGTTAATAATTCACCCCTCCACTTT. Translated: CASSPGVVNNSPLHF.

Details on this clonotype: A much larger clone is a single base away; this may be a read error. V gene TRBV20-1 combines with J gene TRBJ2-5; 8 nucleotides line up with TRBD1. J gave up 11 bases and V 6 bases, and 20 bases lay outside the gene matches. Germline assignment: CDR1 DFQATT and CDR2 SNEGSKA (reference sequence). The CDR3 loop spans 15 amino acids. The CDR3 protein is CSAAYRGSSPNEQYF. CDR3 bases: TGCAGTGCCGCTTACAGGGGGTCCTCCCCCAATGAGCAGTACTTC.

CDR3 DNA: TGTGCCAGCAGTGATTTCGGGTTTTATAATTCACCCCTCCACTTT. This translates into CASSDFGFYNSPLHF. The genes are TRBV2 and TRBJ1-6; D is ambiguous. V was trimmed by 3 bases and J by 4 bases, leaving 10 bases between them. The CDR3 loop spans 15 amino acids. Germline lookup yields CDR1 SNHLY and CDR2 FYNNEI.

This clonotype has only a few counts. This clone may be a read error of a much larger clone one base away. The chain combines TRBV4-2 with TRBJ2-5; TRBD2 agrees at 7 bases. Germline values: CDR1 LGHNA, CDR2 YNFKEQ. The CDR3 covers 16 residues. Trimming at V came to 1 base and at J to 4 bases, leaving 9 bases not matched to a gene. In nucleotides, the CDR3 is TGTGCCAGCAGCCAAGTTGCGAGCGGGACCGGAGAGACCCAGTACTTC. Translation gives CASSQVASGTGETQYF.

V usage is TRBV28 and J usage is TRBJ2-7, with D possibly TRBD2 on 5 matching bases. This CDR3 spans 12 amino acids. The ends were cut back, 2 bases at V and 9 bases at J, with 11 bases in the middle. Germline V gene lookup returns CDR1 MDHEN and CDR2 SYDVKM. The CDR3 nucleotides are TGTGCCAGCAGTTTAAGTCAGAGCGGGCAGTACTTC. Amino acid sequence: CASSLSQSGQYF.